The rows below give T cell receptor beta chains drawn from one sample of a study of blood T cell repertoires in COVID-19. Data came from immunoSEQ multiplex PCR; TCRdb stores just in-frame clones and leaves some out. The sample lists 85,000 to 120,000 clones, 60% to 85% occurring once. Sequencing was done on a sample of peripheral blood. These receptor sequences come from a man at least 80 years old with COVID-19, enrolled during active disease. The CDR3 runs from the conserved cysteine through the conserved F or W. Fields, in order: J gene, V gene, D gene, clone size, CDR3 protein, CDR3 DNA. D genes are given only for firm matches. Only some rows state a clone size, as once, few, many or a class for expanded clones.

j_call: TRBJ2-5
v_call: TRBV7-2
d_call: TRBD1
clone_size: NA
cdr3_aa: CASRLTGTAQGYQETQYF
cdr3_nt: TGTGCCAGCAGGCTCACCGGGACAGCCCAAGGATACCAAGAGACCCAGTACTTC

j_call: TRBJ2-3
v_call: TRBV27
d_call: TRBD2
clone_size: NA
cdr3_aa: CASSLLRTSGVHYTQYF
cdr3_nt: TGTGCCAGCAGTTTACTTCGGACTAGCGGGGTACATTATACGCAGTATTTT

j_call: TRBJ1-3
v_call: TRBV19
d_call: NA
clone_size: NA
cdr3_aa: CASSTSVSGNTIYF
cdr3_nt: TGTGCCAGTAGCACCTCGGTCTCTGGAAACACCATATATTTT

j_call: TRBJ2-7
v_call: TRBV2
d_call: NA
clone_size: NA
cdr3_aa: CASKGEYEQYF
cdr3_nt: TGTGCCAGCAAAGGAGAATACGAGCAGTACTTC

j_call: TRBJ2-4
v_call: TRBV27
d_call: NA
clone_size: NA
cdr3_aa: CASSLIYQGSSKNIQYF
cdr3_nt: TGTGCCAGCAGTTTAATTTATCAGGGGTCATCCAAAAACATTCAGTACTTC

j_call: TRBJ2-7
v_call: TRBV28
d_call: NA
clone_size: NA
cdr3_aa: CASSSPLQGRYEQYF
cdr3_nt: TGTGCCAGCAGTTCCCCCCTCCAGGGCAGGTACGAGCAGTACTTC

j_call: TRBJ2-7
v_call: TRBV28
d_call: NA
clone_size: few
cdr3_aa: CASSVLAGSYEQYF
cdr3_nt: TGTGCCAGCAGTGTCCTGGCGGGCTCCTACGAGCAGTACTTC

j_call: TRBJ1-2
v_call: TRBV29-1
d_call: TRBD1
clone_size: NA
cdr3_aa: CSVAGTGGSSLYGYTF
cdr3_nt: TGCAGCGTTGCTGGGACAGGGGGCTCCTCACTCTATGGCTACACCTTC

j_call: TRBJ1-3
v_call: TRBV10-1
d_call: NA
clone_size: NA
cdr3_aa: CASRDSSGNTIYF
cdr3_nt: TGCGCCAGCAGGGACAGCTCTGGAAACACCATATATTTT

j_call: TRBJ2-3
v_call: TRBV18
d_call: TRBD1
clone_size: NA
cdr3_aa: CASSPTGFTDTQYF
cdr3_nt: TGTGCCAGCTCACCGACAGGGTTCACAGATACGCAGTATTTT

j_call: TRBJ1-4
v_call: TRBV15
d_call: NA
clone_size: NA
cdr3_aa: CATSRDQPAVREKLFF
cdr3_nt: TGTGCCACCAGCAGAGATCAGCCAGCGGTAAGGGAAAAACTGTTTTTT

j_call: TRBJ2-1
v_call: TRBV19
d_call: NA
clone_size: many
cdr3_aa: CASSMGSSYNEQFF
cdr3_nt: TGTGCCAGTAGTATGGGGAGCTCCTACAATGAGCAGTTCTTC

j_call: TRBJ2-7
v_call: TRBV5-1
d_call: NA
clone_size: few
cdr3_aa: CASSLPDGNEQYF
cdr3_nt: TGCGCCAGCAGCCTCCCTGATGGCAACGAGCAGTACTTC

j_call: TRBJ1-5
v_call: TRBV3-1/TRBV3-2
d_call: NA
clone_size: few
cdr3_aa: CASSQGVRSGPQHF
cdr3_nt: TGTGCCAGCAGCCAAGGTGTCCGGAGCGGGCCCCAGCATTTT

j_call: TRBJ2-7
v_call: TRBV4-3
d_call: NA
clone_size: NA
cdr3_aa: CASSQEGDYSYEQYF
cdr3_nt: TGCGCCAGCAGCCAAGAAGGGGATTACTCCTACGAGCAGTACTTC

j_call: TRBJ2-7
v_call: TRBV7-8
d_call: NA
clone_size: NA
cdr3_aa: CASSPLTSGHEQYF
cdr3_nt: TGTGCCAGCAGCCCCTTGACCAGCGGCCACGAGCAGTACTTC